This T cell receptor (beta chain) was recorded in a study of regulatory and conventional T cells in RAG deficiency. The study's findings and limits: Shannon entropy was markedly lower and Simpson indices higher in RAG-deficient patients than control T-cell subsets.

The count of this clone is one. As yet, its antigen is unknown. The sorted regulatory T cells were CD4+, CD25-high and CD127-low, with genomic DNA sequenced. This CDR3 comprises 15 residues. V was pared by 4 bases and J by 5 bases, with 10 bases of the junction left unmatched. Assay: immunoSEQ multiplex PCR; the TCRdb copy retains only in-frame clones and omits some. Of 8,000 to 10,000 clones in the sample, roughly nine tenths were seen once. These data also featured in a second study, about regulatory T cells. That source reports: The primer mix had 52 TRBV and 13 TRBJ primers.

The TCR was taken from a human donor in good health. Sample: Tregs sorted from blood. V gene TRBV23-1 combines with J gene TRBJ2-7, with 8 bases identical to TRBD1. TRBV23-1 is filed as an ORF, its function uncertain. The chain's CDR3 is CASSRARTGIHEQYF. The CDR3 nucleotides are TGCGCCAGCAGTCGCGCGAGGACAGGGATTCACGAGCAGTACTTC.